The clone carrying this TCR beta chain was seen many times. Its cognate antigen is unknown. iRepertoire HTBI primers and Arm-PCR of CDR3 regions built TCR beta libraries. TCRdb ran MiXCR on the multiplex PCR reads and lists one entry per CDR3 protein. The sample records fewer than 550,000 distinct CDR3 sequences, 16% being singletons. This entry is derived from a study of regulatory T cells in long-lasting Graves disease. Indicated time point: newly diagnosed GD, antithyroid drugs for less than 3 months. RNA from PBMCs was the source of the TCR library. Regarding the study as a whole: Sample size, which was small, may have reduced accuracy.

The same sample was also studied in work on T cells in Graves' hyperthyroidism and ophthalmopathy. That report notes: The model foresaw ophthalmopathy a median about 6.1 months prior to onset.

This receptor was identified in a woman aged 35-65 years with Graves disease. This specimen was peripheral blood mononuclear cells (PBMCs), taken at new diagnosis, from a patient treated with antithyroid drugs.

The CDR3 is CASSSSGSPYEQYF. The CDR3 nucleotides read TGTGCCAGCAGTTCTTCCGGGAGCCCCTACGAGCAGTACTTC. The V gene is TRBV6-5, the J gene TRBJ2-7, with D possibly matching TRBD2 (6 bases). Germline CDR1 reads MNHEY; CDR2 reads SVGAGI. The CDR3 runs to 14 residues. Trimming took off 4 bases at V and 2 bases at J, with 12 bases between the two ends.